Listed here are 31 T cell receptor beta chains from one sample, sequenced in a study of blood T cell repertoires in COVID-19. Repertoires were generated with immunoSEQ multiplex PCR, while TCRdb's copy carries only in-frame clones and drops some. In the table there are 150,000 or so clones, 75% to 85% of which are singletons. The sequencing input was peripheral blood. The receptor source for this set is an elderly woman with active or convalescent COVID-19.

The J gene is TRBJ1-2, the V gene TRBV6-6; tentatively, D is TRBD1 (6 bases). Trimming removed 2 bases at V and 5 bases at J, with 6 bases between. CDR1 is MNHNY and CDR2 is SVGAGI in the germline V gene (reference sequence). The CDR3 is 12 residues long. The CDR3 is CASSYRGYGYTF. Here the CDR3 DNA reads TGTGCCAGCAGTTACAGGGGGTATGGCTACACCTTC.

The chain combines TRBV13 with TRBJ2-5; tentatively, D is TRBD2 (7 bases). Germline V lookup: CDR1 PRHDT, CDR2 FYEKMQ (reference sequence). The CDR3 runs to 13 residues. Trimming stripped 5 bases from V and 5 bases from J, with 12 bases between. In nucleotides, the CDR3 is TGTGCCAGCAGCCCCAAGGGGGGGGAGACCCAGTACTTC. Residues: CASSPKGGETQYF.

V usage is TRBV15 and J usage is TRBJ1-2, with 7 bases aligning to TRBD1. With V trimmed by 1 base and J by 3 bases, 2 bases remained unmatched. The CDR3 extends over 14 amino acids. From germline, CDR1 is LNHNV and CDR2 YYDKDF (reference sequence). The CDR3 region is CATSRGDSYYGYTF. CDR3 nucleotide sequence: TGTGCCACCAGCAGAGGGGACAGCTACTATGGCTACACCTTC.

The chain couples TRBV19 to TRBJ2-2; 7 bases line up with TRBD2. After removal of 3 bases from V and 1 base from J, the junction contained 2 bases not matched to a gene. The germline CDR1 and CDR2 sequences are LNHDA and SQIVND (reference sequence). CDR3 length: 15 residues. The CDR3 DNA reads TGTGCCAGTAGTATTCCTAGCGGGAACACCGGGGAGCTGTTTTTT. This translates into CASSIPSGNTGELFF. Complete variable domain (other parts from reference TRBV19 and TRBJ2-2): DGGITQSPKYLFRKEGQNVTLSCEQNLNHDAMYWYRQDPGQGLRLIYYSQIVNDFQKGDIAEGYSVSREKKESFPLTVTSAQKNPTAFYLCASSIPSGNTGELFFGEGSRLTVL.

This chain joins TRBV11-1 and TRBJ2-7; a weak D match, TRBD1 (5 bases). Germline CDR1 and CDR2: SGHAT and FQDESV (reference sequence). V lost 3 bases, J lost 5 bases, and 14 bases lay in between. The CDR3 spans 14 residues. The CDR3 bases are TGTGCCAGCAGCTTCTTGGCAGGGATGAACGAGCAGTACTTC. It codes for CASSFLAGMNEQYF.

The chain recombines TRBV12-3 or TRBV12-4 with TRBJ1-5, with D unresolved. V was trimmed by 5 bases and J by 9 bases, leaving 14 bases between them. CDR3 size: 13 residues. The CDR3 protein is CASSLDGLGPQHF. The CDR3 nucleotides are TGTGCCAGCAGTCTGGACGGACTCGGGCCCCAGCATTTT.

This chain uses TRBV18 with TRBJ1-3; TRBD1 matches 9 bases. In germline, CDR1 is KGHSH, CDR2 LQKENI. Trimming cost V 2 bases and J 0 bases; bases outside gene matches: 5. The CDR3 is made up of 17 amino acids. This chain's CDR3 is CASSPSPTGGSGNTIYF. The CDR3 coding sequence is TGTGCCAGCTCACCATCCCCGACAGGGGGCTCTGGAAACACCATATATTTT.

This chain joins TRBV5-1 and TRBJ2-7; tentative D call: TRBD2 (5 bases). V was clipped by 4 bases and J by 7 bases, with 21 bases between them. The CDR3 contains 15 residues. Germline CDR1 SGHRS, CDR2 YFSETQ. CDR3 protein: CASSRTTTAPGEQYF. The CDR3 DNA reads as TGCGCCAGCAGCCGTACTACGACGGCCCCGGGGGAGCAGTACTTC.

V gene TRBV5-1 combines with J gene TRBJ2-3, with 8 bases lining up with TRBD2. The trim removed 5 bases at V and 7 bases at J, leaving 18 bases unmatched. Germline values: CDR1 SGHRS, CDR2 YFSETQ. The CDR3 totals 17 residues. The CDR3 reads CASSPGGTSLVGYTQYF. The CDR3 DNA reads as TGCGCCAGCAGTCCTGGGGGGACTAGTTTAGTCGGGTATACGCAGTATTTT. Looking up the rest from reference TRBV5-1 and TRBJ2-3 gives the full variable domain: KAGVTQTPRYLIKTRGQQVTLSCSPISGHRSVSWYQQTPGQGLQFLFEYFSETQRNKGNFPGRFSGRQFSNSRSEMNVSTLELGDSALYLCASSPGGTSLVGYTQYFGPGTRLTVL.

The chain uses TRBV28 and TRBJ1-4, with D unclear. The CDR3 has 15 amino acids. V gave up 7 bases and J gave up 4 bases, with 16 bases separating them. Germline V gene sequence: CDR1 MDHEN, CDR2 SYDVKM. The CDR3 bases are TGTGCCAGCATCACCGCGGGAACCATTAATGAAAAACTGTTTTTT. Protein sequence: CASITAGTINEKLFF. The full variable domain, its missing parts supplied by reference TRBV28 and TRBJ1-4, is DVKVTQSSRYLVKRTGEKVFLECVQDMDHENMFWYRQDPGLGLRLIYFSYDVKMKEKGDIPEGYSVSREKKERFSLILESASTNQTSMYLCASITAGTINEKLFFGSGTQLSVL.

This sequence joins TRBV2 and TRBJ2-2; D gene unclear. The CDR3 is 16 residues long. Germline values: CDR1 SNHLY, CDR2 FYNNEI. Trimming stripped 4 bases from V and 4 bases from J, with 16 bases between. Written as DNA, the CDR3 is TGTGCCAGCAGTGTTTTGACACCTTCGAGCACCGGGGAGCTGTTTTTT. Translation: CASSVLTPSSTGELFF.

V gene TRBV27 combines with J gene TRBJ1-2; 7 positions agree with TRBD1. CDR1 is MNHEY, CDR2 SMNVEV, per germline (reference sequence). V shed 2 bases, J shed 2 bases, and the junction held 5 bases outside the gene matches. The CDR3 consists of 15 residues. CDR3: CASSLPGQMNYGYTF. CDR3 DNA sequence: TGTGCCAGCAGTTTACCGGGACAGATGAACTATGGCTACACCTTC.

V usage is TRBV7-9 and J usage is TRBJ2-7; D perhaps matches TRBD2 (6 bases). Per the germline V gene, CDR1 is SEHNR and CDR2 is FQNEAQ (reference sequence). The V gene lost 5 bases and the J gene lost 3 bases, with 11 bases spanning the gap. This CDR3 spans 13 amino acids. In DNA form, the CDR3 reads TGTGCCAGCAGCCCCCACGGGGGCTACGAGCAGTACTTC. Translation: CASSPHGGYEQYF.

The chain joins TRBV6-5 to TRBJ2-7; D may be TRBD1 (6 bases). Germline CDR1 is MNHEY and CDR2 is SVGAGI. The ends were cut back, 9 bases at V and 2 bases at J, with 14 bases in the middle. This CDR3 has 13 amino acids. The CDR3 bases are TGTGCCAGTCAACAGGGTATCGCCTACGAGCAGTACTTC. The encoded protein is CASQQGIAYEQYF.

The chain has TRBV19 and TRBJ1-6; no reliable D call. Trimming took 5 bases from V and 7 from J, leaving 9 bases between them. Germline V gene sequence: CDR1 LNHDA, CDR2 SQIVND (reference sequence). The length of the CDR3 is 13 residues. The CDR3: CASSLSVNSPLHF. The CDR3 DNA follows: TGTGCCAGTAGTTTGTCAGTAAATTCACCCCTCCACTTT.

This clone has only a few counts. V and J are TRBV10-3 and TRBJ1-3; D unclear. The V gene's germline CDR1 is ENHRY and CDR2 SYGVKD. This CDR3 comprises 12 residues. The V gene lost 3 bases and the J gene lost 3 bases, with 3 bases spanning the gap. The CDR3 loop reads CAISDVGNTIYF. The CDR3, as DNA: TGTGCCATCAGTGACGTTGGAAACACCATATATTTT.

The V call is TRBV5-1, the J call TRBJ1-5; the D is unclear. The CDR3 length is 12 residues. The germline CDR1 and CDR2 sequences are SGHRS and YFSETQ. The ends were cut back, 0 bases at V and 10 bases at J, with 8 bases in the middle. The CDR3 region is CASSLDGFPQHF. CDR3 DNA sequence: TGCGCCAGCAGCTTGGACGGGTTCCCCCAGCATTTT.

The CDR3 DNA reads as TGTGCCAGCAGTGACTCGATAAGCGGGGGGCTCCCGGAGTATTTT. Its translation: CASSDSISGGLPEYF. The V and J genes are TRBV6-4 and TRBJ2-3; 9 positions match TRBD2. CDR1 is MRHNA and CDR2 is SNTAGT in the germline V gene. The CDR3 has 15 amino acids. With 0 bases clipped from V and 13 bases from J, the junction kept 11 bases outside the gene matches.

This clone was picked up one time. The chain is built from TRBV7-9 and TRBJ1-5, with a weak D call TRBD1 (6 bases). Germline CDR1 reads SEHNR; CDR2 reads FQNEAQ (reference sequence). V was shortened by 0 bases and J by 3 bases, with 9 bases between the two germline ends. The CDR3 loop spans 15 amino acids. The CDR3 DNA sequence: TGTGCCAGCAGCTTAGCACAGGGTCCCAATCAGCCCCAGCATTTT. Translation: CASSLAQGPNQPQHF. Full variable domain (rest looked up from reference TRBV7-9 and TRBJ1-5): DTGVSQNPRHKITKRGQNVTFRCDPISEHNRLYWYRQTLGQGPEFLTYFQNEAQLEKSRLLSDRFSAERPKGSFSTLEIQRTEQGDSAMYLCASSLAQGPNQPQHFGDGTRLSIL.

This clone was detected only a few times. The chain has TRBV7-9 and TRBJ1-1; D is perhaps TRBD1 (6 bases). CDR3 length: 13 residues. Germline V gene lookup returns CDR1 SEHNR and CDR2 FQNEAQ (reference sequence). Trimming pared 2 bases from V and 5 bases from J, leaving 9 bases between. The CDR3 bases are TGTGCCAGCAGCTTACAGGGGCAAACTGAAGCTTTCTTT. It codes for CASSLQGQTEAFF.

The gene calls are TRBV18 and TRBJ1-1; no clear D. Germline V lookup: CDR1 KGHSH, CDR2 LQKENI. Trimming cost V 4 bases and J 7 bases, with 16 bases left between them. The CDR3 loop spans 14 amino acids. CDR3 amino acids: CASSQQPQTYEAFF. CDR3 sequence (DNA): TGTGCCAGCTCACAGCAACCACAGACCTATGAAGCTTTCTTT.

As to this clone: The same CDR3 is also encoded by other DNA sequences in this sample. The V and J genes are TRBV18 and TRBJ2-7; TRBD1 aligns across 7 bases. Germline values: CDR1 KGHSH, CDR2 LQKENI. The CDR3 covers 12 residues. The V gene end was trimmed by 3 bases and the J gene end by 5 bases; junction bases not matched to a gene: 1. As DNA, the CDR3 is TGTGCCAGCTCACCCGACAGGGACGAGCAGTACTTC. It translates to CASSPDRDEQYF.

The chain links TRBV6-5 to TRBJ1-6; 9 nucleotides line up with TRBD1. The CDR3 loop spans 15 amino acids. The J segment lost 0 bases and the V segment lost 8 bases, leaving 2 bases of the junction unmatched. Germline V lookup: CDR1 MNHEY, CDR2 SVGAGI. The CDR3 nucleotides are TGTGCCAGCGGACAGGGGAGCTCCTATAATTCACCCCTCCACTTT. This codes for CASGQGSSYNSPLHF.

The chain has TRBV28 and TRBJ1-6; 8 nucleotides match TRBD1. Germline CDR1 and CDR2: MDHEN and SYDVKM. The junction had 14 bases not matched to a gene; V was cut back by 6 bases and J by 13 bases. This CDR3 is 15 amino acids long. DNA for the CDR3: TGTGCCAGCAGCGATACCGGACAGGGCAAGTCTCCCCTCCACTTT. This gives the protein CASSDTGQGKSPLHF.

The rearrangement uses TRBV2 and TRBJ1-1; 8 bases map to TRBD1. From germline, CDR1 is SNHLY and CDR2 FYNNEI. V lost 6 bases to trimming and J lost 9 bases; unmatched junction nucleotides: 9. The CDR3 totals 13 residues. CDR3 sequence reads: CASREDRQGKAFF. The CDR3 DNA reads TGTGCCAGCAGAGAGGACCGACAGGGGAAAGCTTTCTTT.

The chain recombines TRBV27 with TRBJ2-1; 7 nucleotides align to TRBD1. Germline loops: CDR1 MNHEY, CDR2 SMNVEV (reference sequence). J lost 7 bases, V lost 6 bases, and 3 bases had no gene match. The CDR3 has 12 amino acids. The CDR3 sequence is CASRTTGNEQFF. In DNA, the CDR3 is TGTGCCAGCAGGACGACAGGGAATGAGCAGTTCTTC.

The V gene is TRBV27, the J gene TRBJ2-2, with D unresolved. The V and J ends lost 6 bases and 2 bases respectively, with 7 bases between them. Germline assignment: CDR1 MNHEY and CDR2 SMNVEV (reference sequence). The CDR3 is made up of 13 amino acids. The CDR3 DNA sequence: TGTGCCAGCAGCTCCACAAACACCGGGGAGCTGTTTTTT. This sequence encodes CASSSTNTGELFF.

This chain joins TRBV30 and TRBJ1-5; the match to TRBD1 covers 7 bases. The CDR3 loop spans 13 amino acids. Germline V gene lookup returns CDR1 GTSNPN and CDR2 SVGIG (reference sequence). V shed 3 bases and J 5 bases; nucleotides not matched to a gene: 4. The CDR3 DNA sequence: TGTGCCTGGAGCGAAGGGACAGATCAGCCCCAGCATTTT. Amino acids: CAWSEGTDQPQHF. Using reference TRBV30 and TRBJ1-5 for the parts outside the CDR3, the full variable domain is SQTIHQWPATLVQPVGSPLSLECTVEGTSNPNLYWYRQAAGRGLQLLFYSVGIGQISSEVPQNLSASRPQDRQFILSSKKLLLSDSGFYLCAWSEGTDQPQHFGDGTRLSIL.

This chain connects TRBV5-6 to TRBJ2-7; no definite D call. Germline V gene lookup returns CDR1 SGHDT and CDR2 YYEEEE. The CDR3 length is 11 residues. V was clipped by 3 bases and J by 5 bases, with 6 bases between them. The DNA of the CDR3 is TGTGCCAGCAGCTCACAAGACGAGCAGTACTTC. Translated: CASSSQDEQYF.

The rearrangement uses TRBV5-1 and TRBJ2-3; 10 bases are shared with TRBD2. CDR1 is SGHRS, CDR2 YFSETQ, per germline. After removal of 4 bases from V and 0 bases from J, the junction contained 8 bases not matched to a gene. This CDR3 is 17 amino acids long. Here the CDR3 DNA reads TGCGCCAGCAGCCTAGCGGGGGCCCAATTTAGCACAGATACGCAGTATTTT. It translates to CASSLAGAQFSTDTQYF.

J is TRBJ2-1 and V is TRBV14; 10 bases match TRBD2. CDR3 length equals 16 residues. CDR1 and CDR2 from the germline V gene are SGHDN and FVKESK. Trimming removed 6 bases from V and 7 bases from J; junction bases left unmatched: 12. The CDR3 DNA reads as TGTGCCAGCAGTCTAAGCGGGGGGGCGACTGGGAATGAGCAGTTCTTC. Protein: CASSLSGGATGNEQFF.